This TCR beta chain was found in a study of T-cell reconstitution after alpha-beta-depleted transplantation in children. CDR3 length: 14 residues. Germline assignment: CDR1 SGHRS and CDR2 YFSETQ. The junction had 5 bases not matched to a gene; V was cut back by 4 bases and J by 6 bases. Unique molecular identifiers were used to barcode this TCRbeta library. TCRdb used MiXCR to reprocess the PCR reads, holding one entry per CDR3 protein. Of more than 550,000 distinct CDR3 sequences in the sample, 10% were seen once. The specimen was PBMCs from the stem cell graft donor, collected from the stem cell graft. The clonotype originates from a human donor who donated a stem cell graft to a child with acute myeloid leukemia. The rearrangement joins TRBV5-1 to TRBJ2-1; 9 nucleotides line up with TRBD2. As DNA, the CDR3 is TGCGCCAGCAGCGCGGGACTAGCAGTCAATGAGCAGTTCTTC. Its translation: CASSAGLAVNEQFF.